Included here is one T cell receptor (beta chain) sequence, with context. Its antigen is undetermined. The data are from a study of T-cell reconstitution after alpha-beta-depleted transplantation in children. Study-wide results and caveats: When one year had passed after transplant, most T-cell counts and diversity came from newly produced T cells. Surviving recipient T cells and thymic progenitors underlay high day-60 TCRbeta diversity in some patients. Several hundred expanded graft clones reportedly were the source of alpha-beta T cells about two months after transplant.

CDR1 and CDR2 from the germline V gene are MNHEY and SVGEGT. The CDR3 spans 14 residues. V shed 7 bases and J shed 10 bases, with 20 bases lying between them. Molecular barcoding with unique molecular identifiers was used for the TCRbeta library. TCRdb processed the PCR reads anew with MiXCR; each CDR3 protein has one entry. The sample carries 300,000 to 400,000 distinct CDR3 sequences, roughly 15% recorded once. Here the sequenced sample was PBMCs, mostly from graft donor cells, taken 360 days after TCRalphabeta/CD19-depleted stem cell transplant. The gene calls are TRBV6-2 or TRBV6-3 and TRBJ2-1; D might be TRBD2 (7 bases). The source is a male patient aged 2-10 years who had a stem cell transplant for acute lymphoblastic leukemia, so the T cells may come from the graft donor. CDR3 amino acids: CASKFLRGAREQFF. As DNA, the CDR3 is TGTGCCAGCAAGTTCCTCCGGGGGGCGAGGGAGCAGTTCTTC.